This T cell receptor beta chain stems from a study of CD8+CD57+ T cells in acquired aplastic anemia. Background on the study: When averaged, DNA from sorted CD4+ and CD8+ cells came to around 3.4 ug. Broader study findings: Patients and controls were not found to differ significantly in CD8+ Simpson's diversity. Common to patients and controls were 25 to 30 CD8+ CDR3 sequences.

TCR beta VDJ and CDR3 were profiled, and genomic DNA was the template. TCRdb used MiXCR to reprocess the reads, holding one entry per CDR3 protein. The table includes hundreds of thousands of distinct CDR3 sequences, around 60% detected once. Concerning this clonotype: Its antigen is not known.

This CDR3 is 17 amino acids long. The V gene's germline CDR1 is SNHLY and CDR2 FYNNEI. Trimming cost V 1 base and J 2 bases; bases outside gene matches: 3. The J gene is TRBJ2-3, the V gene TRBV2, with 13 positions matching TRBD2. Specimen: sorted CD4+, CD8+, or CD8+CD57+ T cells (not recorded which) from PBMCs. The sequence derives from a human donor with severe aplastic anemia or a healthy control (not recorded which). CDR3 loop: CASSEELAGGITDTQYF. CDR3 sequence (DNA): TGTGCCAGCAGTGAAGAACTAGCGGGGGGGATCACAGATACGCAGTATTTT.